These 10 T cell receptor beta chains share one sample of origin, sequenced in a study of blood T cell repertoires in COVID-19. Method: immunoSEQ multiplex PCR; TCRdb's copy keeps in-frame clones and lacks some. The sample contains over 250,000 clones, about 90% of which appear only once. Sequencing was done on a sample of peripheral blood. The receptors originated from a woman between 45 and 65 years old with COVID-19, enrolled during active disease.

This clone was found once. CDR3 sequence reads: CASSRTGTGSSYEQYF. The CDR3 coding sequence is TGTGCCAGTAGTAGAACCGGGACAGGGAGCTCCTACGAGCAGTACTTC. The chain has TRBV19 and TRBJ2-7, with 9 nucleotides matching TRBD1. V lost 4 bases to trimming and J lost 0 bases; unmatched junction nucleotides: 7. This CDR3 spans 16 amino acids. CDR1 and CDR2 from the germline V gene are LNHDA and SQIVND (reference sequence). Complete variable domain (other parts from reference TRBV19 and TRBJ2-7): DGGITQSPKYLFRKEGQNVTLSCEQNLNHDAMYWYRQDPGQGLRLIYYSQIVNDFQKGDIAEGYSVSREKKESFPLTVTSAQKNPTAFYLCASSRTGTGSSYEQYFGPGTRLTVT.

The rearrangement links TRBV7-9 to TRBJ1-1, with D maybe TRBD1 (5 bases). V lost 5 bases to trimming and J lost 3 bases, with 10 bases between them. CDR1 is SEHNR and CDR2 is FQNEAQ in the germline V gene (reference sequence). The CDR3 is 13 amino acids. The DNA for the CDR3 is TGTGCCAGCAGCCCCGCAGGGTACACTGAAGCTTTCTTT. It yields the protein CASSPAGYTEAFF.

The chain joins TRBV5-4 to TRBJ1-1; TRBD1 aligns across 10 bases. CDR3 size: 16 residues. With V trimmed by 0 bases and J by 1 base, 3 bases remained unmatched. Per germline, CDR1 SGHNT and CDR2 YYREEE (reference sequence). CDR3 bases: TGTGCCAGCAGCTTGGGGGGGACAGGGGCGAACACTGAAGCTTTCTTT. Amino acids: CASSLGGTGANTEAFF.

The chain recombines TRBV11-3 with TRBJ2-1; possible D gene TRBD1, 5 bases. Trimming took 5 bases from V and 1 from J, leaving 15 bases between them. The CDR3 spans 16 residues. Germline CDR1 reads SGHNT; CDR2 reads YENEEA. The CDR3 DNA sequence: TGTGCCAGCAGCCCCCAGGGTCATGCGTCCTACAATGAGCAGTTCTTC. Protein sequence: CASSPQGHASYNEQFF. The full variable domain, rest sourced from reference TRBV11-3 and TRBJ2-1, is EAGVVQSPRYKIIEKKQPVAFWCNPISGHNTLYWYLQNLGQGPELLIRYENEEAVDDSQLPKDRFSAERLKGVDSTLKIQPAELGDSAVYLCASSPQGHASYNEQFFGPGTRLTVL.

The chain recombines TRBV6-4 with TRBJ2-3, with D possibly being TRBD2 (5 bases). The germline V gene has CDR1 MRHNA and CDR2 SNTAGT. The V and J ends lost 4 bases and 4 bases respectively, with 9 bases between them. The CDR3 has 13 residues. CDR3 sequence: CASSAPGADTQYF. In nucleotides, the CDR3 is TGTGCCAGCAGTGCCCCCGGGGCAGATACGCAGTATTTT.

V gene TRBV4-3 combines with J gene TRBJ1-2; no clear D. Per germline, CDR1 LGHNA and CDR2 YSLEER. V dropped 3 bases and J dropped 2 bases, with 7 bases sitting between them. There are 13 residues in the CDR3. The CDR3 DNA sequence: TGCGCCAGCAGCCAGGAGGTAAACTATGGCTACACCTTC. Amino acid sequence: CASSQEVNYGYTF.

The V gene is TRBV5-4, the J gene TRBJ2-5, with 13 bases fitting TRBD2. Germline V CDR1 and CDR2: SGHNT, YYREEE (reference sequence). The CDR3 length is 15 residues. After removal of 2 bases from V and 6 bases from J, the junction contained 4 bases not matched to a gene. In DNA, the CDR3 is TGTGCCAGCAGCTTACTAGCGGGAGGGCCGAAGACCCAGTACTTC. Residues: CASSLLAGGPKTQYF.

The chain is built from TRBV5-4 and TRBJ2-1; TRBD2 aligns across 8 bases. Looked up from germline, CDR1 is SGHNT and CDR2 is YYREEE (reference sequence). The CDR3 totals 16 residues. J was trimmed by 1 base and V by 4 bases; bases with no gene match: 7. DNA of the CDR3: TGTGCCAGCAGCCGGCGGGGGGAGGTGTCCTACAATGAGCAGTTCTTC. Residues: CASSRRGEVSYNEQFF.

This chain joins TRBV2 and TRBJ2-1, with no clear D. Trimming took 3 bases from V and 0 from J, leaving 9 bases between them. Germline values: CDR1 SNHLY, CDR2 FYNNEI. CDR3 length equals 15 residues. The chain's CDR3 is CASSESSSSYNEQFF. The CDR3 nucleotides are TGTGCCAGCAGTGAGAGTAGTAGCTCCTACAATGAGCAGTTCTTC.

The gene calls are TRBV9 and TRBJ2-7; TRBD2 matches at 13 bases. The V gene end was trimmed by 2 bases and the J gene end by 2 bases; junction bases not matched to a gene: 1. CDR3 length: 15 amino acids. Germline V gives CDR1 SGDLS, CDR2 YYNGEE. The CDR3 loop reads CASSVGTSGAYEQYF. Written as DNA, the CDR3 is TGTGCCAGCAGCGTTGGGACTAGCGGGGCCTACGAGCAGTACTTC. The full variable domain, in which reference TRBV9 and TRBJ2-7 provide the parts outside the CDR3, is DSGVTQTPKHLITATGQRVTLRCSPRSGDLSVYWYQQSLDQGLQFLIQYYNGEERAKGNILERFSAQQFPDLHSELNLSSLELGDSALYFCASSVGTSGAYEQYFGPGTRLTVT.